Included here is one T cell receptor beta chain sequence, with context. This sample is drawn from a study of blood T cell repertoires in COVID-19. Some clones are missing from TCRdb's copy, which holds only in-frame ones; the method was immunoSEQ multiplex PCR. There are approximately 110,000 clones in the sample; approximately 84% occur only once, and over 7.5% lies in the top ten. Trimming took 0 bases from V and 2 from J, leaving 9 bases between them. Germline CDR1 ENHRY, CDR2 SYGVKD. The CDR3 totals 15 residues. Sequencing was done on a sample of peripheral blood. The chain recombines TRBV10-3 with TRBJ2-3; tentatively, D is TRBD1 (6 bases). The origin of this receptor is a woman aged 40 to 55 with acute or convalescent COVID-19. The CDR3 loop reads CAISESQGITDTQYF. As DNA, the CDR3 is TGTGCCATCAGTGAGTCCCAGGGGATCACAGATACGCAGTATTTT.